This T cell receptor beta chain was obtained from a study of T cells expressing NK-cell markers. The CDR3 length is 12 residues. The germline V gene encodes CDR1 SGHRS and CDR2 YFSETQ. Using the 5' RACE reads, TCRdb records one entry per CDR3 protein without DNA. Seen in this sample are some 390,000 distinct CDR3 sequences; the ten most common clones hold approximately 11%. The source is a woman between 45 and 60 years old in good health. Sequencing was done on a sample of blood T cells: a sorted CD56 or NKG2C T cell subset, CD4+ or CD8+ T cells, or bulk PBMC T cells (not recorded which). The V and J genes are TRBV5-1 and TRBJ2-1; the TRBD1 assignment by TCRdb is unverifiable without DNA. CDR3 protein: CASSEPPNEQFF.